The 13 T cell receptor beta chains presented below share a single source sample, sequenced in a study of blood T cell repertoires in COVID-19. Assay used: immunoSEQ multiplex PCR; TCRdb lists only in-frame clones, some missing. This table holds roughly 670,000 clones, around 90% found once. Sequencing used peripheral blood. These receptors all stem from a woman aged 18 to 35 with acute or convalescent COVID-19.

The rearrangement joins TRBV19 to TRBJ1-2; 10 bases fit TRBD1. This CDR3 is built from 14 residues. Germline lookup yields CDR1 LNHDA and CDR2 SQIVND (reference sequence). V was pared by 8 bases and J by 7 bases, with 10 bases of the junction left unmatched. CDR3 nucleotide sequence: TGTGCCAGTGTTCGAGACAGGGGGCGTTTTGGCTACACCTTC. Translated: CASVRDRGRFGYTF.

J is TRBJ2-1 and V is TRBV7-9; 10 bases fit TRBD1. V was clipped by 6 bases and J by 6 bases; unmatched bases: 14. The germline CDR1 and CDR2 sequences are SEHNR and FQNEAQ (reference sequence). CDR3 length equals 17 residues. CDR3 protein: CASSSGTGALMGNEQFF. The CDR3 coding sequence is TGTGCCAGCAGTTCCGGGACAGGGGCCTTAATGGGCAATGAGCAGTTCTTC.

This rearrangement joins TRBV4-2 to TRBJ1-6, with D maybe TRBD1 (5 bases). Germline V lookup: CDR1 LGHNA, CDR2 YNFKEQ. Between the trimmed V and J ends, which lost 4 bases and 7 bases, there was a span of 14 bases. The CDR3 consists of 15 residues. The CDR3 reads CASSLTGVGNSPLHF. CDR3 coding DNA: TGTGCCAGCAGCCTCACAGGAGTGGGAAATTCACCCCTCCACTTT.

V usage is TRBV7-9 and J usage is TRBJ1-3; 8 bases line up with TRBD1. Per germline, CDR1 SEHNR and CDR2 FQNEAQ (reference sequence). The CDR3 consists of 16 residues. The trim removed 5 bases at V and 1 base at J, leaving 7 bases unmatched. CDR3 in DNA: TGTGCCAGCAGCCCCCCAACAGGGGGTTCTGGAAACACCATATATTTT. Translation: CASSPPTGGSGNTIYF.

The V and J genes are TRBV30 and TRBJ1-6, with TRBD1 matching over 7 bases. This CDR3 is 13 amino acids long. Germline CDR1 GTSNPN, CDR2 SVGIG (reference sequence). The V and J ends lost 2 bases and 9 bases, in that order; junction bases with no gene match: 4. CDR3 loop: CAWSRQGSSPLHF. DNA of the CDR3: TGTGCCTGGAGTCGACAGGGAAGTTCACCCCTCCACTTT.

This clone was detected only once. The gene calls are TRBV6-1 and TRBJ1-3; 7 bases match TRBD1. This CDR3 is built from 16 residues. J lost 3 bases, V lost 4 bases, and 9 bases had no gene match. Per germline, CDR1 MNHNS and CDR2 SASEGT. CDR3 coding DNA: TGTGCCAGCAGTGGAGGGGCAGGGGGATTTGGAAACACCATATATTTT. This encodes CASSGGAGGFGNTIYF.

The chain uses TRBV6-5 and TRBJ1-2; D is unclear. This CDR3 spans 12 amino acids. Between the trimmed V and J ends, which lost 5 bases and 1 base, there was a span of 5 bases. CDR1 MNHEY and CDR2 SVGAGI come from the germline V gene. Written as DNA, the CDR3 is TGTGCCAGCAGTCGCAGTAACTATGGCTACACCTTC. Its protein product is CASSRSNYGYTF.

This clone was detected once. The gene calls are TRBV15 and TRBJ2-1; 7 bases are a match to TRBD1. Per the germline V gene, CDR1 is LNHNV and CDR2 is YYDKDF (reference sequence). Trimming at V came to 5 bases and at J to 9 bases, leaving 10 bases not matched to a gene. The length of the CDR3 is 14 residues. CDR3 in amino acids: CATSRQGTASEQFF. For the CDR3, the DNA is TGTGCCACCAGCCGCCAAGGGACAGCTAGTGAGCAGTTCTTC.

This clone was picked up one time. The chain's CDR3 is CASRPGLQNTEAFF. DNA for the CDR3: TGTGCCAGTAGGCCGGGGTTACAGAACACTGAAGCTTTCTTT. The rearrangement uses TRBV19 and TRBJ1-1; D gene unclear. This CDR3 spans 14 amino acids. The V end lost 6 bases, the J end lost 1 base, and 12 bases lay between the germline ends. Germline CDR1 LNHDA, CDR2 SQIVND (reference sequence).

V usage is TRBV6-5 and J usage is TRBJ1-2, with D perhaps matching TRBD1 (6 bases). CDR1 is MNHEY, CDR2 SVGAGI, per germline. This CDR3 region has 13 residues. Trimming removed 6 bases from V and 6 bases from J, with 14 bases in between. The CDR3 is CASSQRQVHGYTF. CDR3 bases: TGTGCCAGCAGCCAAAGACAGGTGCATGGCTACACCTTC.

The V and J genes are TRBV7-9 and TRBJ1-2, with 9 bases that match TRBD1. There are 14 residues in the CDR3. V was clipped by 5 bases and J by 4 bases; unmatched bases: 5. Germline assignment: CDR1 SEHNR and CDR2 FQNEAQ (reference sequence). The CDR3 coding sequence is TGTGCCAGCAGCAGTCCGACAGGGGGCTATGGCTACACCTTC. This translates into CASSSPTGGYGYTF.

The genes are TRBV6-6 and TRBJ2-4; 9 bases map to TRBD1. Per the germline V gene, CDR1 is MNHNY and CDR2 is SVGAGI (reference sequence). The CDR3 is 16 amino acids. V trimming: 4 bases; J trimming: 5 bases; junction bases outside the gene matches: 9. For the CDR3, the DNA is TGTGCCAGCAGTTCGCCGTCCACAGGGGGCGAAAACATTCAGTACTTC. Its protein product is CASSSPSTGGENIQYF.

The rearrangement uses TRBV30 and TRBJ1-2; 10 bases fit TRBD1. The CDR3 is 19 amino acids. Germline V CDR1 and CDR2: GTSNPN, SVGIG (reference sequence). Trimming removed 1 base from V and 0 bases from J; junction bases left unmatched: 14. In DNA form, the CDR3 reads TGTGCCTGGAGTGGGAAACGGGACAGGGGTATCCTAGCTAACTATGGCTACACCTTC. Amino acids: CAWSGKRDRGILANYGYTF.